The next 16 T cell receptor beta chains were all read from a single sample in a study of blood T cell repertoires in COVID-19. TCRdb keeps only in-frame clones here, not all; method: immunoSEQ multiplex PCR. The sample contains under 200,000 clones, approximately 82% of which appear only once. The sample consisted of PBMCs or T cells enriched from blood (not recorded which). These receptors were collected from a woman aged 45-65 years who had recovered from COVID-19.

This chain connects TRBV11-3 to TRBJ1-1; 7 nucleotides align to TRBD1. Germline values: CDR1 SGHNT, CDR2 YENEEA. CDR3 length: 15 amino acids. Trimming cost V 5 bases and J 0 bases; bases outside gene matches: 6. The CDR3 is CASSPQGTVNTEAFF. The CDR3 region has the DNA TGTGCCAGCAGCCCCCAAGGGACAGTGAACACTGAAGCTTTCTTT.

V is TRBV12-3 or TRBV12-4 and J is TRBJ2-1, with D possibly matching TRBD2 (5 bases). The CDR3 extends over 13 amino acids. The V and J ends lost 1 base and 4 bases respectively, with 5 bases between them. The CDR3 coding sequence is TGTGCCAGCAGTTTAGGCGGGTACAATGAGCAGTTCTTC. Translated: CASSLGGYNEQFF.

The V and J genes are TRBV6-5 and TRBJ1-5; weak D call: TRBD1 (6 bases). CDR1 and CDR2 (germline): MNHEY, SVGAGI. V was cut by 4 bases and J by 2 bases, with 9 bases left in between. The CDR3 is 14 amino acids. For the CDR3, the DNA is TGTGCCAGCAGTTTGGACAGCGGCAATCAGCCCCAGCATTTT. It is translated as CASSLDSGNQPQHF.

In DNA, the CDR3 is TGCGCCAGCAGCCAAGAGTCTCAGCGCAATGAGCAGTTCTTC. It specifies CASSQESQRNEQFF. The V call is TRBV4-3, the J call TRBJ2-1, with D hard to call. The germline CDR1 and CDR2 sequences are LGHNA and YSLEER. Between the trimmed V and J ends, which lost 0 bases and 6 bases, there was a span of 9 bases. The CDR3 is 14 residues long.

The gene calls are TRBV6-2 or TRBV6-3 and TRBJ1-1; no firm D call. Germline V gene lookup returns CDR1 MNHEY and CDR2 SVGEGT. Trimming removed 0 bases at V and 0 bases at J, with 14 bases between. The CDR3 is made up of 17 amino acids. The CDR3 sequence: CASSYSIAWPMNTEAFF. The DNA of the CDR3 is TGTGCCAGCAGTTACTCGATAGCCTGGCCGATGAACACTGAAGCTTTCTTT.

V and J are TRBV14 and TRBJ1-1; TRBD1 might be the D (5 bases). This CDR3 spans 13 amino acids. V was trimmed by 4 bases and J by 4 bases, leaving 10 bases between them. CDR1 is SGHDN and CDR2 is FVKESK in the germline V gene. This CDR3 reads CASSPGLRTEAFF. In nucleotides, the CDR3 is TGTGCCAGCAGCCCGGGACTCCGCACTGAAGCTTTCTTT.

V and J are TRBV13 and TRBJ1-1; no clear D gene. The CDR3 runs 13 residues. V was clipped by 6 bases and J by 0 bases, with 8 bases between them. Germline lookup yields CDR1 PRHDT and CDR2 FYEKMQ (reference sequence). This CDR3 reads CASSRVLNTEAFF. The CDR3 nucleotides are TGTGCCAGCAGTCGAGTGTTGAACACTGAAGCTTTCTTT.

V usage is TRBV30 and J usage is TRBJ1-1; D call uncertain. The CDR3 runs 15 residues. The germline CDR1 and CDR2 sequences are GTSNPN and SVGIG (reference sequence). Trimming cost V 5 bases and J 1 base, with 17 bases left between them. CDR3 in amino acids: CAWDDNGSRNTEAFF. The CDR3 coding sequence is TGTGCCTGGGACGATAATGGTTCTAGGAACACTGAAGCTTTCTTT.

The J gene is TRBJ2-1, the V gene TRBV4-3; the D gene is possibly TRBD2 (7 bases). Trimming pared 3 bases from V and 6 bases from J, leaving 21 bases between. CDR1 and CDR2 (germline): LGHNA, YSLEER. The CDR3 runs 17 residues. CDR3: CASSQGGQRPGANEQFF. CDR3 DNA: TGCGCCAGCAGCCAGGGGGGGCAGCGGCCGGGCGCCAATGAGCAGTTCTTC.

The chain links TRBV10-3 to TRBJ1-2; the match to TRBD1 covers 7 bases. With 8 bases clipped from V and 4 bases from J, the junction kept 19 bases outside the gene matches. Germline values: CDR1 ENHRY, CDR2 SYGVKD. The CDR3 has 17 amino acids. The CDR3 DNA reads TGTGCCATCGGACCTCCAGACCTCACAGGGGATGGCTATGGCTACACCTTC. Translating it yields CAIGPPDLTGDGYGYTF.

This chain uses TRBV12-3 or TRBV12-4 with TRBJ1-6; no clear D. Trimming stripped 3 bases from V and 4 bases from J, with 4 bases between. This CDR3 contains 13 residues. The CDR3, as DNA: TGTGCCAGCAGTTTCTTTTATAATTCACCCCTCCACTTT. It encodes CASSFFYNSPLHF.

Only one count was recorded for this clone. CDR3 sequence reads: CASSLRGRDEKLFF. The CDR3 coding sequence is TGTGCCAGCAGCTTGAGGGGGCGGGATGAAAAACTGTTTTTT. This sequence joins TRBV7-2 and TRBJ1-4, with 7 bases fitting TRBD1. The CDR3 is 14 amino acids. Trimming cost V 3 bases and J 6 bases; bases outside gene matches: 4. Germline V CDR1 and CDR2: SGHTA, FQGNSA. The full variable domain, its missing parts supplied by reference TRBV7-2 and TRBJ1-4, is GAGVSQSPSNKVTEKGKDVELRCDPISGHTALYWYRQSLGQGLEFLIYFQGNSAPDKSGLPSDRFSAERTGGSVSTLTIQRTQQEDSAVYLCASSLRGRDEKLFFGSGTQLSVL.

V usage is TRBV11-2 and J usage is TRBJ2-1; maybe TRBD2 (6 bases). There are 15 residues in the CDR3. Looked up from germline, CDR1 is SGHAT and CDR2 is FQNNGV. V lost 5 bases, J lost 9 bases, and 20 bases lay in between. The CDR3 DNA sequence: TGTGCCAGCAGCCCATCGGGCGGGAAGGGCACTGAGCAGTTCTTC. Its protein is CASSPSGGKGTEQFF.

The genes are TRBV4-1 and TRBJ2-1, with 8 positions matching TRBD1. The CDR3 is 16 amino acids. Germline CDR1 reads MGHRA; CDR2 reads YSYEKL. V dropped 4 bases and J dropped 3; count of bases not matched to a gene: 8. This chain's CDR3 is CASSPVNDRGYNEQFF. CDR3 nucleotides: TGCGCCAGCAGCCCAGTTAATGACAGGGGCTACAATGAGCAGTTCTTC.

This clone was seen a handful of times. J is TRBJ1-5 and V is TRBV10-3; 8 positions agree with TRBD1. There are 16 residues in the CDR3. V lost 0 bases to trimming and J lost 5 bases; unmatched junction nucleotides: 6. Germline-derived CDR1 and CDR2 are ENHRY and SYGVKD. The CDR3 sequence: CAISESSRGPYQPQHF. CDR3 bases: TGTGCCATCAGTGAGTCGAGCAGGGGGCCTTATCAGCCCCAGCATTTT.

In its sample, this clone was seen a few times. This sequence joins TRBV2 and TRBJ1-2; 12 bases fit TRBD1. Germline assignment: CDR1 SNHLY and CDR2 FYNNEI. The V gene end was trimmed by 10 bases and the J gene end by 8 bases; junction bases not matched to a gene: 8. The CDR3 covers 13 residues. The CDR3 loop is CANQGQGAKGYTF. CDR3 coding DNA: TGTGCCAACCAGGGACAGGGGGCGAAGGGCTACACCTTC.